This T cell receptor (beta chain) was retrieved from a study of response to subunit inactivated influenza vaccine (dated by TCRdb to between 2018 and 2020). Study-level background: Deep quantitative profiling of the T cell receptor repertoire was used in the study to follow responses to a trivalent subunit inactivated influenza vaccine. What the research found in general, with its limitations: The authors suggested that each seasonal influenza vaccination may recruit only a limited number of new T cells.

The library was made by RT-PCR. Sequencing relied on an Illumina HiSeq 2500. The raw public data were reprocessed by TCRdb itself: fastp quality trimming at Q25, MiXCR clonotype calling, in-frame beta chains only. Rows are unified per CDR3 protein, each entry keeping the most common DNA and genes. For this sample the table gives some 600,000 distinct CDR3 sequences, of which 12% to 15% were detected only once. The biggest ten clones account for 7.5% to 8% of the sample. Sequences SGHRS (CDR1) and YFSETQ (CDR2) are obtained from the germline V gene. The CDR3 starts with the cysteine, ends with the phenylalanine, and has 14 residues. Here the CDR3 DNA is all that survives: 42 bases in frame from base 1. V is reduced by 1 base and J by 5 bases, leaving a spacing of 12 bases between them. This clonotype occurred many times. What this receptor recognizes is not known. Base qualities are missing; no much larger clone stands one base away.

This sequence uses TRBV5-1 and TRBJ2-5, with a weak D call of TRBD1 (5 bases match). Sequencing was performed on PBMCs from blood, taken around two weeks before vaccination. This TCR was sampled from a man aged 45 to 65 who received an inactivated influenza vaccine. Donor details come from another sample of the same person, matched by shared clones. The nucleotide sequence is given as TGCGCCAGCAGCTTGAACCAGGGTAGGGAGACCCAGTACTTC. This gives the protein CASSLNQGRETQYF.